The 16 T cell receptor beta chains in this list originate from one sample, sequenced in a study of regulatory T cells in long-lasting Graves disease. CDR3 regions were amplified by Arm-PCR using iRepertoire HTBI primers to build TCR beta libraries. TCRdb independently ran MiXCR on the multiplex PCR reads; one entry per CDR3 protein. This sample has 400,000 to 500,000 distinct CDR3 sequences, with approximately 16% found just once. Time point here: newly diagnosed GD, antithyroid drugs for less than 3 months. PBMC-extracted RNA yielded the TCR library. Another study also made use of these data, one on T cells in Graves' hyperthyroidism and ophthalmopathy.

This material consisted of peripheral blood mononuclear cells (PBMCs), taken at new diagnosis, from a patient treated with antithyroid drugs. Receptors originate from a woman aged 40 to 50 with Graves disease.

The DNA for the CDR3 is TGTGCCAGCAGTGAAGGGATGGGACCCGACTACGAGCAGTACTTC. It translates to CASSEGMGPDYEQYF. The chain couples TRBV2 to TRBJ2-7; D possibly matches TRBD1 or TRBD2 (5 bases each). Germline V gene lookup returns CDR1 SNHLY and CDR2 FYNNEI. Trimming stripped 1 base from V and 3 bases from J, with 13 bases between. The CDR3 has 15 amino acids.

This clonotype occurred a few times. This chain uses TRBV15 with TRBJ1-4, with 7 bases aligning to TRBD1. V lost 4 bases and J lost 8; bases outside the gene matches: 7. From germline, CDR1 is LNHNV and CDR2 YYDKDF (reference sequence). This CDR3 is 14 amino acids long. The CDR3 sequence: CATSIAGGKEKLFF. The CDR3 DNA reads as TGTGCCACCAGCATCGCAGGGGGTAAAGAAAAACTGTTTTTT.

V and J are TRBV2 and TRBJ1-1; D unclear. Trimming stripped 5 bases from V and 1 base from J, with 8 bases between. CDR1 and CDR2 from the germline V gene are SNHLY and FYNNEI. CDR3 length: 13 residues. CDR3 nucleotides: TGTGCCAGCAGTAATGACCGGAACACTGAAGCTTTCTTT. It specifies CASSNDRNTEAFF.

Note on this clonotype: Just one base apart from a much larger clone, this may be a read error. The V gene is TRBV12-3 or TRBV12-4, the J gene TRBJ2-3; maybe TRBD2 (7 bases). V was shortened by 5 bases and J by 4 bases, with 22 bases between the two germline ends. There are 17 residues in the CDR3. This chain's CDR3 is CASSQRGAGLGADTQYF. In nucleotides, the CDR3 is TGTGCCAGCAGTCAACGGGGGGCAGGTCTAGGGGCAGATACGCAGTATTTT.

This clonotype was observed at least ten times. V is TRBV2 and J is TRBJ2-5, with 10 bases that match TRBD2. This CDR3 comprises 16 residues. V was pared by 5 bases and J by 2 bases, with 8 bases of the junction left unmatched. The germline V gene encodes CDR1 SNHLY and CDR2 FYNNEI. The CDR3 DNA sequence: TGTGCCAGCAGTTCCGGGACTAGCGCATATCAAGAGACCCAGTACTTC. Its protein product is CASSSGTSAYQETQYF.

The table lists this clonotype with many counts. The chain joins TRBV2 to TRBJ1-5, with TRBD1 matching 7 bases. Losses at the gene ends were 5 bases for V and 7 bases for J; bases not matched to a gene: 5. The CDR3 length is 13 residues. Germline CDR1 reads SNHLY; CDR2 reads FYNNEI. Here the CDR3 DNA reads TGTGCCAGCAGTCGACAGGGTTGGCAGCCCCAGCATTTT. Translating it yields CASSRQGWQPQHF.

This clonotype showed up many times. The V call is TRBV12-5, the J call TRBJ2-7, with TRBD1 matching 7 bases. CDR3 length: 15 amino acids. J lost 2 bases, V lost 1 base, and 5 bases had no gene match. The germline V gene has CDR1 LGHNT and CDR2 FRNRAP. The CDR3 loop is CASGLDKGQTYEQYF. DNA of the CDR3: TGTGCTAGTGGTTTGGATAAGGGACAGACCTACGAGCAGTACTTC. The whole variable domain, remainder taken from reference TRBV12-5 and TRBJ2-7, is DARVTQTPRHKVTEMGQEVTMRCQPILGHNTVFWYRQTMMQGLELLAYFRNRAPLDDSGMPKDRFSAEMPDATLATLKIQPSEPRDSAVYFCASGLDKGQTYEQYFGPGTRLTVT.

This clonotype was seen a few times. The chain has TRBV7-8 and TRBJ2-5; unclear D gene. Germline V gene data show CDR1 as SGHVS and CDR2 as FQNEAQ. The CDR3 is made up of 16 amino acids. With 7 bases removed from V and 0 bases from J, the gap between germline ends came to 18 bases. In nucleotides, the CDR3 is TGTGCCAGCACCCTAAGGCGGATCCCCTACCAAGAGACCCAGTACTTC. It specifies CASTLRRIPYQETQYF.

The V call is TRBV29-1, the J call TRBJ1-2, with 8 bases that match TRBD1. Germline V CDR1 and CDR2: SQVTM, ANQGSEA. Trimming at V came to 4 bases and at J to 8 bases, leaving 9 bases not matched to a gene. The CDR3 has 13 amino acids. This CDR3 reads CSVVGQGANGYTF. DNA of the CDR3: TGCAGCGTTGTCGGCCAGGGGGCAAACGGCTACACCTTC.

For this clonotype: Being one base from a much bigger clone, this may be a read error. CDR3 DNA sequence: TGTGCCAGCATCGTAGACGGTTCTTTATACACTGAAGCTTTCTTT. Translating it yields CASIVDGSLYTEAFF. The V gene is TRBV9, the J gene TRBJ1-1; unclear D gene. The CDR3 has 15 amino acids. Germline V gene lookup returns CDR1 SGDLS and CDR2 YYNGEE.

This clonotype was recorded at least ten times. V gene TRBV6-2 or TRBV6-3 combines with J gene TRBJ2-3, with a weak D call TRBD2 (6 bases). Per the germline V gene, CDR1 is MNHEY and CDR2 is SVGEGT. This CDR3 comprises 14 residues. V was pared by 6 bases and J by 10 bases, with 20 bases between. The CDR3 region is CASSPGTPGSSQYF. For the CDR3, the DNA is TGTGCCAGCAGCCCCGGGACTCCCGGGAGTTCGCAGTATTTT.

The chain links TRBV29-1 to TRBJ1-4; D is uncertain. CDR1 and CDR2 (germline): SQVTM, ANQGSEA. The CDR3 is 19 amino acids. The ends were cut back, 5 bases at V and 6 bases at J, with 31 bases in the middle. The CDR3, as DNA: TGCAGCGTTTCCGGGCCGGCTGGACCCATTGCTAATTCGGATGAAAAACTGTTTTTT. It codes for CSVSGPAGPIANSDEKLFF. Complete variable domain (other parts from reference TRBV29-1 and TRBJ1-4): SAVISQKPSRDICQRGTSLTIQCQVDSQVTMMFWYRQQPGQSLTLIATANQGSEATYESGFVIDKFPISRPNLTFSTLTVSNMSPEDSSIYLCSVSGPAGPIANSDEKLFFGSGTQLSVL.

As for this clonotype: A read error is possible here, since a much larger clone lies one base away. The CDR3 carries no conserved terminal phenylalanine or tryptophan, so it likely arises from a read error. The DNA is left out, because the CDR3 cannot be placed on it with certainty; the CDR3 is given as TCRdb lists it. The chain uses TRBV12-3 or TRBV12-4 and TRBJ2-5; the DNA was not compared with TRBD2, the D call given in the table. The CDR3 comprises 12 residues, both ends counted. CDR3 in amino acids: CASSPSEPVRYL.

The rearrangement links TRBV12-3 or TRBV12-4 to TRBJ1-1, with a tentative D call TRBD1 (6 bases). With 1 base removed from V and 5 bases from J, the gap between germline ends came to 11 bases. The CDR3 is made up of 14 amino acids. CDR3: CASSLVQGWTEAFF. CDR3 nucleotide sequence: TGTGCCAGCAGTTTAGTTCAGGGGTGGACTGAAGCTTTCTTT.

This clonotype occurred many times. The V call is TRBV6-9, the J call TRBJ2-3; 16 positions match TRBD2. Trimming took 3 bases from V and 3 from J; bases not matched to a gene: 6. From germline, CDR1 is MNHGY and CDR2 SVAAGI. The CDR3 is made up of 18 amino acids. Here the CDR3 DNA reads TGTGCCAGCAGTTACAGGGGACTAGCGGGAGGGTCTACAGATACGCAGTATTTT. This codes for CASSYRGLAGGSTDTQYF.

This clonotype has ten or more counts. The chain recombines TRBV7-9 with TRBJ2-1; D might be TRBD1 (6 bases). The CDR3 runs 18 residues. Germline assignment: CDR1 SEHNR and CDR2 FQNEAQ (reference sequence). The germline V and J ends were trimmed by 1 base and 4 bases, with 20 bases remaining between them. The CDR3 DNA reads TGTGCCAGCAGCTTAGGGGGCAGAGGACAGCCGATTTACAATGAGCAGTTCTTC. The encoded protein is CASSLGGRGQPIYNEQFF. The complete variable domain, with remaining parts taken from reference TRBV7-9 and TRBJ2-1, reads DTGVSQNPRHKITKRGQNVTFRCDPISEHNRLYWYRQTLGQGPEFLTYFQNEAQLEKSRLLSDRFSAERPKGSFSTLEIQRTEQGDSAMYLCASSLGGRGQPIYNEQFFGPGTRLTVL.